This T cell receptor beta chain comes out of a study of cytomegalovirus exposure and HLA in healthy donors. Study-wide findings and caveats: The authors later found most CMV-associated TCR beta chains appeared HLA-restricted. For TCR beta chains, V- and J-gene trimming was later linked to a missense DCLRE1C variant.

Concerning this clone itself: Its antigen is not identified.

The trim removed 4 bases at V and 10 bases at J, leaving 8 bases unmatched. Germline lookup yields CDR1 LNHDA and CDR2 SQIVND (reference sequence). There are 14 residues in the CDR3. The PCR had 60 Vbeta and 13 Jbeta primers. Source study methods: A follow-up analysis tallied about 80 million unique TCR beta chains, roughly 11 million shared. Method: immunoSEQ multiplex PCR; TCRdb's copy keeps in-frame clones and lacks some. V and J calls and clone size follow that table, whereas D and trimming were derived from the DNA. The repertoire table contains about 200,000 clones. The sequencing input was PBMCs. The chain employs TRBV19 and TRBJ1-4; 8 bases align to TRBD1. This sequence was found in a man aged 25-40 years in good health and CMV-seronegative. The CDR3 spells CASSTGTGDSKLFF. CDR3 nucleotides: TGTGCCAGTAGTACCGGGACAGGAGATTCAAAACTGTTTTTT.